The 29 T cell receptor beta chains reported below all come from one sample, sequenced in a study of human T cells and chemical hapten exposure. TCRdb re-called the RACE reads through MiXCR, storing one row per CDR3 protein. The table shows about 71,000 distinct CDR3 sequences, with approximately 9.8% occurring only once. Time point reported: patch test 1, 2 weeks after DPC sensitization. Treatment described: therapeutic diphenylcyclopropenone sensitization with weekly scalp DPC. This specimen was whole blood, taken in connection with sensitization to the hapten diphenylcyclopropenone (DPC). These TCRs come from a middle-aged woman with alopecia areata. Some clones in this sample may be carry-over from other donors' samples.

This clonotype was counted at least ten times. The chain has TRBV5-1 and TRBJ1-6; 7 nucleotides agree with TRBD1. The CDR3 sequence is 15 residues long. Unmatched junction bases numbered 6, after V lost 0 bases and J lost 9 bases. Germline assignment: CDR1 SGHRS and CDR2 YFSETQ. The CDR3, as DNA: TGCGCCAGCAGCTTGGGGGACAGCGGATTTTCACCCCTCCACTTT. It is translated as CASSLGDSGFSPLHF.

This clonotype was seen many times. The rearrangement links TRBV7-2 to TRBJ2-7, with D perhaps matching TRBD1 (5 bases). Trimming removed 5 bases at V and 1 base at J, with 15 bases between. Germline CDR1 reads SGHTA; CDR2 reads FQGNSA. This CDR3 has 15 residues. The CDR3 DNA is TGTGCCAGCAGCCTACCACCGACAGATTCCTACGAGCAGTACTTC. Amino acid sequence: CASSLPPTDSYEQYF.

This sequence joins TRBV7-2 and TRBJ2-5; 11 nucleotides align to TRBD1. This CDR3 is built from 15 residues. After removal of 1 base from V and 4 bases from J, the junction contained 2 bases not matched to a gene. Per germline, CDR1 SGHTA and CDR2 FQGNSA. The CDR3 loop reads CASSLGTGGRETQYF. CDR3 DNA: TGTGCCAGCAGCTTAGGGACAGGGGGCCGAGAGACCCAGTACTTC.

This clonotype was counted at least ten times. The chain is built from TRBV6-2 or TRBV6-3 and TRBJ2-7, with 7 bases that match TRBD1. The CDR3 is 13 residues long. Per the germline V gene, CDR1 is MNHEY and CDR2 is SVGEGT. With 6 bases clipped from V and 6 bases from J, the junction kept 8 bases outside the gene matches. Written as DNA, the CDR3 is TGTGCCAGCAGGGGGGACAGTTGGTCCGAGCAGTACTTC. Amino acids: CASRGDSWSEQYF.

This clonotype turned up a few times. V is TRBV28 and J is TRBJ2-5, with D unclear. V was cut by 5 bases and J by 2 bases, with 9 bases left in between. This CDR3 is built from 13 residues. Germline lookup yields CDR1 MDHEN and CDR2 SYDVKM. The CDR3 reads CASSLGLQETQYF. The CDR3 coding sequence is TGTGCCAGCAGTCTGGGGTTACAAGAGACCCAGTACTTC.

Ten or more counts support this clonotype. The rearrangement joins TRBV25-1 to TRBJ1-2, with 8 bases lining up with TRBD1. This CDR3 spans 13 amino acids. The trim removed 5 bases at V and 7 bases at J, leaving 6 bases unmatched. Germline values: CDR1 MGHDK, CDR2 SYGVNS. The CDR3 nucleotides are TGTGCCAGCAGTATGACAGGGGTGGGTGGCTACACCTTC. Translation: CASSMTGVGGYTF.

The rearrangement uses TRBV4-1 and TRBJ2-1, with 10 bases aligning to TRBD2. From germline, CDR1 is MGHRA and CDR2 YSYEKL. This CDR3 contains 19 residues. The ends lost 4 bases at V and 0 bases at J; junction bases unmatched: 12. CDR3 sequence: CASSLPAASGSRSYNEQFF. CDR3 sequence (DNA): TGCGCCAGCAGCCTCCCTGCGGCTAGCGGGAGCCGCTCCTACAATGAGCAGTTCTTC.

This clonotype was recorded many times. This chain uses TRBV5-6 with TRBJ1-3; D is uncertain. Germline lookup yields CDR1 SGHDT and CDR2 YYEEEE. Trimming took off 7 bases at V and 3 bases at J, with 11 bases between the two ends. This CDR3 comprises 13 residues. The CDR3 spells CASGNGVGNTIYF. As DNA, the CDR3 is TGTGCCAGCGGCAATGGGGTTGGAAACACCATATATTTT.

This clonotype came up many times. The chain has TRBV18 and TRBJ2-3, with no clear D. V shed 2 bases and J shed 2 bases, with 8 bases lying between them. Germline CDR1 KGHSH, CDR2 LQKENI. The CDR3 has 14 amino acids. In DNA form, the CDR3 reads TGTGCCAGCTCACCAGTGCAAACCACAGATACGCAGTATTTT. Translation gives CASSPVQTTDTQYF.

There are many counts of this clonotype. V is TRBV9 and J is TRBJ2-3, with 12 bases aligning to TRBD2. V dropped 7 bases and J dropped 6; count of bases not matched to a gene: 15. The germline gives CDR1 SGDLS, CDR2 YYNGEE. The CDR3 totals 17 residues. The CDR3 DNA reads TGTGCCAGCTCTGATTCGACTAGCGGGGGACCGCCCGATACGCAGTATTTT. Its translation: CASSDSTSGGPPDTQYF.

This clonotype was observed at least ten times. The chain has TRBV29-1 and TRBJ1-2; 7 bases are shared with TRBD1. Germline assignment: CDR1 SQVTM and CDR2 ANQGSEA. The CDR3 length is 13 residues. The trim removed 7 bases at V and 0 bases at J, leaving 5 bases unmatched. The CDR3 is CSAEDRANYGYTF. The CDR3 DNA follows: TGCAGCGCCGAAGACAGGGCTAACTATGGCTACACCTTC.

The sample holds a few counts of this clonotype. The CDR3 region is CSARDTSKGGRTEAFF. CDR3 coding DNA: TGCAGTGCTAGAGATACATCAAAGGGAGGGAGAACTGAAGCTTTCTTT. V gene TRBV20-1 combines with J gene TRBJ1-1, with D hard to call. This CDR3 has 16 residues. The germline V gene encodes CDR1 DFQATT and CDR2 SNEGSKA (reference sequence). Trimming removed 0 bases at V and 5 bases at J, with 19 bases between.

This clonotype was picked up a small number of times. This rearrangement joins TRBV30 to TRBJ2-1, with 10 positions matching TRBD1. Germline-derived CDR1 and CDR2 are GTSNPN and SVGIG (reference sequence). CDR3 size: 15 residues. Losses at the gene ends were 2 bases for V and 8 bases for J; bases not matched to a gene: 9. The CDR3 loop is CAWSPGQGVFDEQFF. The DNA for the CDR3 is TGTGCCTGGAGTCCTGGACAGGGGGTCTTCGATGAGCAGTTCTTC.

This rearrangement joins TRBV12-3 or TRBV12-4 to TRBJ2-1; 7 bases line up with TRBD2. The CDR3 covers 15 residues. The V and J ends lost 7 bases and 3 bases, in that order; junction bases with no gene match: 9. The CDR3 loop reads CASKPTAGVYNEQFF. CDR3 sequence (DNA): TGTGCCAGCAAACCCACGGCGGGGGTCTACAATGAGCAGTTCTTC.

This clonotype was counted a few times. The chain links TRBV28 to TRBJ2-7, with D unresolved. V gave up 7 bases and J gave up 0 bases, with 13 bases separating them. The CDR3 loop spans 14 amino acids. CDR1 is MDHEN and CDR2 is SYDVKM in the germline V gene. Here the CDR3 DNA reads TGTGCCAGCACTCCCGCAGGAAGCTCCTACGAGCAGTACTTC. Amino acid sequence: CASTPAGSSYEQYF.

The V gene is TRBV19, the J gene TRBJ1-4; D unclear. The germline V gene has CDR1 LNHDA and CDR2 SQIVND (reference sequence). V was cut by 3 bases and J by 5 bases, with 10 bases left in between. There are 14 residues in the CDR3. The CDR3 protein is CASSISTLNEKLFF. CDR3 nucleotide sequence: TGTGCCAGTAGTATTTCGACGTTAAATGAAAAACTGTTTTTT.

This clonotype was found a few times. The chain links TRBV5-4 to TRBJ2-3, with TRBD1 identical over 8 bases. The CDR3 extends over 16 amino acids. The V and J ends lost 2 bases and 4 bases, in that order; junction bases with no gene match: 9. Germline V gene lookup returns CDR1 SGHNT and CDR2 YYREEE (reference sequence). The CDR3 DNA sequence: TGTGCCAGCAGCTTTAGAGGGACAGGATACTCAGATACGCAGTATTTT. Amino acid sequence: CASSFRGTGYSDTQYF.

There are many counts of this clonotype. V gene TRBV6-6 combines with J gene TRBJ1-4; no clear D gene. The germline CDR1 and CDR2 sequences are MNHNY and SVGAGI (reference sequence). V gave up 3 bases and J gave up 4 bases, with 15 bases separating them. This CDR3 contains 16 residues. The CDR3, as DNA: TGTGCCAGCAGTTATAACGGACGGACCGATAATGAAAAACTGTTTTTT. It yields the protein CASSYNGRTDNEKLFF.

Note on this clonotype: This may stem from a read error, because a much larger clone lies one nucleotide away. The chain combines TRBV11-1 with TRBJ1-6; 10 nucleotides agree with TRBD1. Germline-derived CDR1 and CDR2 are SGHAT and FQDESV (reference sequence). There are 14 residues in the CDR3. The CDR3 DNA is TGTGCCAGCAGCCGGGACAGGGGAATTACACCCATCCACTTT. This gives the protein CASSRDRGITPIHF.

There are many counts of this clonotype. The V gene is TRBV28, the J gene TRBJ2-7, with D possibly TRBD1 on 5 matching bases. From germline, CDR1 is MDHEN and CDR2 SYDVKM. Trimming shortened V by 2 bases and J by 1 base, and 21 bases separated the two germline ends. The CDR3 consists of 18 residues. The CDR3 reads CASSLPPSRQPISYEQYF. In DNA, the CDR3 is TGTGCCAGCAGTTTACCCCCATCTAGACAGCCCATTTCCTACGAGCAGTACTTC.

This clonotype was seen ten or more times. The chain recombines TRBV7-2 with TRBJ2-1; D is possibly TRBD1 (5 bases). CDR1 is SGHTA, CDR2 FQGNSA, per germline. The length of the CDR3 is 14 residues. The V and J ends lost 6 bases and 0 bases respectively, with 9 bases between them. CDR3 DNA sequence: TGTGCCAGCAGGGGGCCAAGCTCCTACAATGAGCAGTTCTTC. As protein: CASRGPSSYNEQFF.

The chain has TRBV12-3 or TRBV12-4 and TRBJ2-5; D is unclear. This CDR3 is 16 amino acids long. Between the trimmed V and J ends, which lost 3 bases and 3 bases, there was a span of 17 bases. DNA for the CDR3: TGTGCCAGCAGTTTTAATCAGGTAGCCGCTAAAGAGACCCAGTACTTC. Translation gives CASSFNQVAAKETQYF.

This clonotype was picked up a small number of times. This chain joins TRBV4-1 and TRBJ2-1; D possibly corresponds to TRBD2 (6 bases). Trimming removed 0 bases from V and 9 bases from J, with 9 bases in between. CDR1 and CDR2 from the germline V gene are MGHRA and YSYEKL. The CDR3 contains 13 residues. CDR3 sequence: CASSQEGGFEQFF. The DNA for the CDR3 is TGCGCCAGCAGCCAAGAGGGAGGCTTTGAGCAGTTCTTC.

At least ten counts were recorded for this clonotype. The chain recombines TRBV7-9 with TRBJ1-6, with unresolved D. Trimming left V 5 bases short and J 3 bases short, with 17 bases between. The CDR3 has 17 amino acids. CDR1 and CDR2 from the germline V gene are SEHNR and FQNEAQ (reference sequence). This CDR3 reads CASSRYGPGHYNSPLHF. The CDR3 nucleotides read TGTGCCAGCAGCCGCTACGGACCGGGTCACTATAATTCACCCCTCCACTTT.

This clonotype was seen ten or more times. The V call is TRBV19, the J call TRBJ2-2, with D perhaps TRBD1 (6 bases). Germline-derived CDR1 and CDR2 are LNHDA and SQIVND (reference sequence). The CDR3 loop spans 13 amino acids. V lost 5 bases and J lost 4, with 8 bases in between. As DNA, the CDR3 is TGTGCCAGTAGTGGGGGCGGCACCGGGGAGCTGTTTTTT. As protein: CASSGGGTGELFF.

This clonotype was seen many times. J is TRBJ1-3 and V is TRBV6-5; D unclear. Germline V lookup: CDR1 MNHEY, CDR2 SVGAGI. The CDR3 extends over 15 amino acids. V gave up 4 bases and J gave up 0 bases, with 10 bases separating them. CDR3 DNA sequence: TGTGCCAGCAGTTCCTCAGAGAACTCTGGAAACACCATATATTTT. Protein sequence: CASSSSENSGNTIYF.

The V call is TRBV28, the J call TRBJ2-7; D is unresolved. The CDR3 consists of 13 residues. V gave up 2 bases and J gave up 10 bases, with 15 bases separating them. From germline, CDR1 is MDHEN and CDR2 SYDVKM. CDR3 residues: CASSLKDPRRQYF. Here the CDR3 DNA reads TGTGCCAGCAGTTTAAAGGACCCCCGGCGACAGTACTTC.

This clonotype occurred many times. The chain is built from TRBV12-3 or TRBV12-4 and TRBJ2-7; D is possibly TRBD2 (5 bases). CDR3 length: 14 amino acids. V lost 2 bases and J 2 bases, leaving 10 bases between the germline ends. The CDR3 is CASSLRGTTYEQYF. CDR3 nucleotide sequence: TGTGCCAGCAGTTTACGGGGTACCACCTACGAGCAGTACTTC.

The chain carries TRBV4-1 and TRBJ2-3, with D tentatively TRBD1 (5 bases). CDR1 and CDR2 from the germline V gene are MGHRA and YSYEKL. The length of the CDR3 is 16 residues. The germline V and J ends were trimmed by 4 bases and 0 bases, with 14 bases remaining between them. The CDR3 bases are TGCGCCAGCAGCCCCGGTCAGGGTATTAGCACAGATACGCAGTATTTT. Its translation is CASSPGQGISTDTQYF.